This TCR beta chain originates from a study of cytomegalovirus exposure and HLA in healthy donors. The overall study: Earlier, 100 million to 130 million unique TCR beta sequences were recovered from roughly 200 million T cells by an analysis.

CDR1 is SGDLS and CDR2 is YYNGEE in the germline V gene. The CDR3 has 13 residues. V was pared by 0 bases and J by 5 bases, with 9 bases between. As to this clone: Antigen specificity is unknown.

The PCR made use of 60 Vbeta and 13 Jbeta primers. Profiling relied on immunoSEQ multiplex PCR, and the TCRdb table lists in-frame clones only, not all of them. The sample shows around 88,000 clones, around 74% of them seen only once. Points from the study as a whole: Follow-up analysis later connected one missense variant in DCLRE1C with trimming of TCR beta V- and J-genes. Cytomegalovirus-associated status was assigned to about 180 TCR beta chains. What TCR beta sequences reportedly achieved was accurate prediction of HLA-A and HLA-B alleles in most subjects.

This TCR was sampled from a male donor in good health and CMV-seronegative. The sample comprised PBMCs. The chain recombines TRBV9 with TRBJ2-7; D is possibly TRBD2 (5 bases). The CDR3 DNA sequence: TGTGCCAGCAGCGTAGGCGGGTCGGACGAGCAGTACTTC. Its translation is CASSVGGSDEQYF.